Listed below are T cell receptor beta chains from one sample, sequenced in a study of OX40 agonist ivuxolimab in advanced cancers. The repertoire was sequenced with immunoSEQ multiplex PCR; TCRdb's copy has only in-frame clones and lacks some. The table has 80,000 or so clones, roughly 86% seen once; the top ten hold approximately 8%. This specimen was CD4+ or CD8+ T cells sorted from blood, taken in a trial of the OX40 agonist ivuxolimab. The receptors were sampled from an adult with an advanced solid tumor such as melanoma, head and neck, liver or kidney cancer. Both conserved end residues are part of each CDR3. The D gene is left open where the match is weak. Size tells how often a clone was seen (once, few, many) or the class of an expanded clone, and some rows leave it out.

D,V,J,size,CDR3,DNA
-,TRBV7-8,TRBJ1-5,-,CASSVQGNSNQPQHF,TGTGCCAGCAGCGTACAGGGTAATAGCAATCAGCCCCAGCATTTT
TRBD2,TRBV25-1,TRBJ2-1,few,CASSESLAGGPQFF,TGTGCCAGCAGTGAGTCACTAGCGGGAGGGCCGCAGTTCTTC
TRBD1,TRBV2,TRBJ1-5,-,CASRLTDRAGEPQHF,TGTGCCAGCAGACTAACCGACAGGGCAGGGGAGCCCCAGCATTTT
TRBD1,TRBV9,TRBJ1-2,-,CASSVADRAGYTF,TGTGCCAGCAGCGTAGCGGACAGGGCTGGCTACACCTTC
TRBD2,TRBV5-1,TRBJ2-1,-,CASSLGTSGNNEQFF,TGCGCCAGCAGCCTCGGGACTAGCGGAAACAATGAGCAGTTCTTC
-,TRBV11-2,TRBJ2-4,few,CASSPLRAKNIQYF,TGTGCCAGCAGCCCGCTCCGAGCCAAAAACATTCAGTACTTC
-,TRBV10-1,TRBJ2-7,-,CASRKRTDNYEQYF,TGCGCCAGCAGGAAACGGACGGACAACTACGAGCAGTACTTC
TRBD1,TRBV27,TRBJ1-5,-,CASGLQGDQPQHF,TGTGCCAGCGGACTACAGGGGGATCAGCCCCAGCATTTT
-,TRBV5-6,TRBJ1-6,-,CASSFLGRPNSPLHF,TGTGCCAGCAGCTTCCTAGGGAGACCTAATTCACCCCTCCACTTT
-,TRBV28,TRBJ2-3,-,CASSYVGADTQYF,TGTGCCAGCAGTTATGTAGGGGCGGATACGCAGTATTTT
-,TRBV5-1,TRBJ2-3,-,CASSFGTLRDTQYF,TGCGCCAGCAGCTTCGGAACTCTACGGGATACGCAGTATTTT
-,TRBV7-9,TRBJ1-6,-,CASSLGGDNSPLHF,TGTGCCAGCAGCTTAGGCGGGGATAATTCACCCCTCCACTTT
-,TRBV7-3,TRBJ1-1,-,CASSLTSGWNTEAFF,TGTGCCAGCAGCTTAACGTCGGGATGGAACACTGAAGCTTTCTTT
-,TRBV30,TRBJ2-7,once,CAWSPPGPTYEQYF,TGTGCCTGGAGTCCACCGGGACCTACCTACGAGCAGTACTTC
-,TRBV23-1,TRBJ2-7,-,CASSRRASYEQYF,TGCGCCAGCAGTCGGAGGGCCTCCTACGAGCAGTACTTC
-,TRBV6-4,TRBJ1-1,-,CASRLDGVGNTEAFF,TGTGCCAGCAGGCTGGACGGAGTAGGGAACACTGAAGCTTTCTTT
-,TRBV2,TRBJ1-2,once,CASNPGMNYGYTF,TGTGCCAGCAACCCGGGGATGAATTATGGCTACACCTTC